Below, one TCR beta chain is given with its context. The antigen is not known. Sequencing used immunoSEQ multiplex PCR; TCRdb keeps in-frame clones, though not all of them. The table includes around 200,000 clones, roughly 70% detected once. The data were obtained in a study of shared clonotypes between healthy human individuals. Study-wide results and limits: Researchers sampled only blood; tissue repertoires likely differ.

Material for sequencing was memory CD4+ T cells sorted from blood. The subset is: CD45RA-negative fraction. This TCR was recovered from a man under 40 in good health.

DNA of the CDR3: TGTGCCAGCTCGTACACAGATACGCAGTATTTT. Protein product: CASSYTDTQYF. The chain couples TRBV18 to TRBJ2-3; D is uncertain. This CDR3 has 11 residues. V gave up 6 bases and J gave up 2 bases, with 3 bases separating them. CDR1 and CDR2 from the germline V gene are KGHSH and LQKENI.